These T cell receptor beta chains were read from a single sample in a study of cytomegalovirus exposure and HLA in healthy donors. TCRdb keeps only in-frame clones here, not all; method: immunoSEQ multiplex PCR. The table shows over 120,000 clones, with around 80% occurring only once. The material sequenced was PBMCs. The source is a woman aged 25 to 45 in good health and CMV-seronegative. Both conserved end residues are part of each CDR3. Fields, in order: V gene, clone size, J gene, D gene, CDR3 protein, CDR3 DNA. A D gene is named only where the DNA matches it firmly. Clone size, where shown, is once, few, many, or a class for clones that have expanded.

v_gene: TRBV10-3
abundance: NA
j_gene: TRBJ2-5
d_gene: NA
CDR3aa: CAISDGMQETQYF
CDR3nt: TGTGCCATCAGTGATGGCATGCAAGAGACCCAGTACTTC

v_gene: TRBV10-3
abundance: NA
j_gene: TRBJ1-5
d_gene: TRBD1
CDR3aa: CATTGGFGQPQHF
CDR3nt: TGTGCCACTACAGGGGGCTTTGGACAGCCCCAGCATTTT

v_gene: TRBV12-5
abundance: NA
j_gene: TRBJ1-5
d_gene: TRBD1
CDR3aa: CASGLDRGSSNQPQHF
CDR3nt: TGTGCTAGTGGTTTGGACAGGGGTTCGAGCAATCAGCCCCAGCATTTT

v_gene: TRBV30
abundance: NA
j_gene: TRBJ1-1
d_gene: NA
CDR3aa: CAWGTRGDTEAFF
CDR3nt: TGTGCCTGGGGGACACGAGGGGACACTGAAGCTTTCTTT

v_gene: TRBV16
abundance: NA
j_gene: TRBJ2-7
d_gene: TRBD2
CDR3aa: CASSQLGTSGRIHEQYF
CDR3nt: TGTGCCAGCAGCCAACTCGGGACTAGCGGGAGGATCCACGAGCAGTACTTC

v_gene: TRBV2
abundance: NA
j_gene: TRBJ2-7
d_gene: NA
CDR3aa: CASSVGGGTGEQYF
CDR3nt: TGTGCCAGCAGTGTCGGCGGGGGCACCGGCGAGCAGTACTTC

v_gene: TRBV4-1
abundance: NA
j_gene: TRBJ2-7
d_gene: NA
CDR3aa: CASSQDKAAYEQYF
CDR3nt: TGCGCCAGCAGCCAAGATAAGGCGGCTTACGAGCAGTACTTC

v_gene: TRBV7-3
abundance: NA
j_gene: TRBJ2-1
d_gene: TRBD2
CDR3aa: CASSKGAGGYYNEQFF
CDR3nt: TGTGCCAGCAGCAAAGGGGCGGGGGGGTACTACAATGAGCAGTTCTTC

v_gene: TRBV5-4
abundance: NA
j_gene: TRBJ2-1
d_gene: TRBD2
CDR3aa: CASSSPTSGSDNEQFF
CDR3nt: TGTGCCAGCAGCTCTCCGACTAGCGGGAGTGACAATGAGCAGTTCTTC

v_gene: TRBV18
abundance: NA
j_gene: TRBJ1-2
d_gene: NA
CDR3aa: CASSTTATNGYTF
CDR3nt: TGTGCCAGCTCGACGACAGCAACTAATGGCTACACCTTC

v_gene: TRBV2
abundance: NA
j_gene: TRBJ2-3
d_gene: NA
CDR3aa: CASSGQRSTDTQYF
CDR3nt: TGTGCCAGCAGTGGGCAGCGGAGCACAGATACGCAGTATTTT

v_gene: TRBV5-4
abundance: NA
j_gene: TRBJ1-4
d_gene: TRBD1
CDR3aa: CASSSDRGDEKLFF
CDR3nt: TGTGCCAGCAGCTCGGACAGGGGGGATGAAAAACTGTTTTTT

v_gene: TRBV21-1
abundance: NA
j_gene: TRBJ1-4
d_gene: NA
CDR3aa: CASSKAGGRGDEKLFF
CDR3nt: TGTGCCAGCAGCAAAGCTGGAGGCAGGGGGGATGAAAAACTGTTTTTT

v_gene: TRBV13
abundance: NA
j_gene: TRBJ2-5
d_gene: TRBD1
CDR3aa: CASSLQGVGETQYF
CDR3nt: TGTGCCAGCAGCTTACAGGGGGTGGGAGAGACCCAGTACTTC

v_gene: TRBV2
abundance: NA
j_gene: TRBJ2-3
d_gene: TRBD1
CDR3aa: CASSRTGGRNTDTQYF
CDR3nt: TGTGCCAGCAGTCGAACAGGGGGTAGAAACACAGATACGCAGTATTTT

v_gene: TRBV4-2
abundance: NA
j_gene: TRBJ2-3
d_gene: NA
CDR3aa: CASSRFARVETDTQYF
CDR3nt: TGTGCCAGCAGCCGCTTCGCCAGGGTGGAGACAGATACGCAGTATTTT

v_gene: TRBV2
abundance: NA
j_gene: TRBJ2-5
d_gene: NA
CDR3aa: CASAARQEETQYF
CDR3nt: TGTGCCAGCGCGGCCCGACAGGAAGAGACCCAGTACTTC

v_gene: TRBV28
abundance: NA
j_gene: TRBJ1-5
d_gene: NA
CDR3aa: CASRRQIFEPQHF
CDR3nt: TGTGCCAGCAGACGACAGATTTTTGAGCCCCAGCATTTT

v_gene: TRBV7-9
abundance: NA
j_gene: TRBJ2-4
d_gene: NA
CDR3aa: CASEVWEAKNIQYF
CDR3nt: TGTGCCAGCGAGGTTTGGGAGGCCAAAAACATTCAGTACTTC

v_gene: TRBV27
abundance: NA
j_gene: TRBJ2-7
d_gene: NA
CDR3aa: CASSFRGHSVFYEQYF
CDR3nt: TGTGCCAGCAGTTTCCGCGGACACTCCGTGTTTTACGAGCAGTACTTC

v_gene: TRBV5-1
abundance: NA
j_gene: TRBJ2-2
d_gene: TRBD2
CDR3aa: CASSSGTSTGELFF
CDR3nt: TGCGCCAGCAGCTCCGGGACTAGTACCGGGGAGCTGTTTTTT

v_gene: TRBV6-6
abundance: NA
j_gene: TRBJ1-5
d_gene: TRBD1
CDR3aa: CASSSDRGNQPQHF
CDR3nt: TGTGCCAGCAGTTCCGACAGGGGCAATCAGCCCCAGCATTTT

v_gene: TRBV7-9
abundance: NA
j_gene: TRBJ2-3
d_gene: NA
CDR3aa: CASSLVGGFTDTQYF
CDR3nt: TGTGCCAGCAGCTTAGTTGGCGGTTTCACAGATACGCAGTATTTT

v_gene: TRBV28
abundance: NA
j_gene: TRBJ1-2
d_gene: NA
CDR3aa: CASSPPGQNYGYTF
CDR3nt: TGTGCCAGCAGTCCCCCCGGACAGAACTATGGCTACACCTTC

v_gene: TRBV5-4
abundance: NA
j_gene: TRBJ2-7
d_gene: TRBD1
CDR3aa: CASSLGPSGTGTYEQYF
CDR3nt: TGTGCCAGCAGCTTGGGCCCCTCCGGGACAGGGACCTACGAGCAGTACTTC

v_gene: TRBV7-6
abundance: once
j_gene: TRBJ2-4
d_gene: NA
CDR3aa: CASSFRPDSYLAKNIQYF
CDR3nt: TGTGCCAGCAGCTTCCGCCCAGACAGCTACCTAGCCAAAAACATTCAGTACTTC

v_gene: TRBV27
abundance: NA
j_gene: TRBJ2-7
d_gene: TRBD2
CDR3aa: CASSLRAGGSYEQYF
CDR3nt: TGTGCCAGCAGTTTACGAGCGGGGGGTTCCTACGAGCAGTACTTC

v_gene: TRBV5-1
abundance: NA
j_gene: TRBJ2-1
d_gene: TRBD1
CDR3aa: CASSLEGTGVGNEQFF
CDR3nt: TGCGCCAGCAGCTTGGAGGGGACAGGGGTAGGCAATGAGCAGTTCTTC

v_gene: TRBV5-6
abundance: NA
j_gene: TRBJ1-2
d_gene: NA
CDR3aa: CASSFQGFGYGYTF
CDR3nt: TGTGCCAGCAGCTTCCAGGGATTTGGCTATGGCTACACCTTC

v_gene: TRBV11-2
abundance: NA
j_gene: TRBJ2-5
d_gene: NA
CDR3aa: CASSLSGTQYF
CDR3nt: TGTGCCAGCAGCCTATCCGGGACCCAGTACTTC